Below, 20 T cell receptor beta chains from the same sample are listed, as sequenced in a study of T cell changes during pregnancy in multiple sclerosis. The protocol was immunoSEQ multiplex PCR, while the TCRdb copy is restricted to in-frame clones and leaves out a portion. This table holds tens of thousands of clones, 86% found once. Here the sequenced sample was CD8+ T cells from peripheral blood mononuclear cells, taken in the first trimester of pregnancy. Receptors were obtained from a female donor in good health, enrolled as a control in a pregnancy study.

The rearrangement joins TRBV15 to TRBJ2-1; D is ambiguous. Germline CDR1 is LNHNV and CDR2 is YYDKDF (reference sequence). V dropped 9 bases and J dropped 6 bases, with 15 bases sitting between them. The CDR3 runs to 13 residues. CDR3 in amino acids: CATASAPGNEQFF. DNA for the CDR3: TGTGCCACTGCGAGCGCTCCGGGCAATGAGCAGTTCTTC.

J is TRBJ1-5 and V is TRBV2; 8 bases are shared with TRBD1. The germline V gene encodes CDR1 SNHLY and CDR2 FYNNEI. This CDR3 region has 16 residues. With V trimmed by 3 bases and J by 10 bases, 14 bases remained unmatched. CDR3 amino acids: CASSDVFGQGDGPQHF. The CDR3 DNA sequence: TGTGCCAGCAGTGACGTGTTTGGACAGGGCGATGGACCCCAGCATTTT. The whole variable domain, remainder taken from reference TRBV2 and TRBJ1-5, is EPEVTQTPSHQVTQMGQEVILRCVPISNHLYFYWYRQILGQKVEFLVSFYNNEISEKSEIFDDQFSVERPDGSNFTLKIRSTKLEDSAMYFCASSDVFGQGDGPQHFGDGTRLSIL.

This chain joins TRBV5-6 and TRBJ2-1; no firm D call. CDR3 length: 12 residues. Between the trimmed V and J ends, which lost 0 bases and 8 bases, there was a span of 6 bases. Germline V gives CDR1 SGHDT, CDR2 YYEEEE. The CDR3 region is CASSLERDEQFF. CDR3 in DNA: TGTGCCAGCAGCTTGGAGCGCGATGAGCAGTTCTTC.

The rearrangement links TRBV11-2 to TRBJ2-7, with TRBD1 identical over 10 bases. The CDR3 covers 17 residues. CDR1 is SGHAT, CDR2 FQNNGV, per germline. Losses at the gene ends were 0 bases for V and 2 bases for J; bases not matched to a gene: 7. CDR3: CASSLETGTGATYEQYF. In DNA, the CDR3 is TGTGCCAGCAGCTTAGAGACAGGGACAGGGGCGACCTACGAGCAGTACTTC.

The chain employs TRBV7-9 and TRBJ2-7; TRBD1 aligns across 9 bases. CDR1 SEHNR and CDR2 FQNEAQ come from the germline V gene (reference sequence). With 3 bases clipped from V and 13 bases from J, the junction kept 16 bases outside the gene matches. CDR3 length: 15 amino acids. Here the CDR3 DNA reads TGTGCCAGCAGCTTCTCATCGGAGGGGACAGGGAGATTTTACTTC. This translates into CASSFSSEGTGRFYF.

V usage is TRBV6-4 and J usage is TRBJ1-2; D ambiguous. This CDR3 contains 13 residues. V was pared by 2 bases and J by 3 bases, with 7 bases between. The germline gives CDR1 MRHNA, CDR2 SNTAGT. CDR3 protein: CASSDGGYYGYTF. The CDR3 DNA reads TGTGCCAGCAGTGACGGCGGGTACTATGGCTACACCTTC.

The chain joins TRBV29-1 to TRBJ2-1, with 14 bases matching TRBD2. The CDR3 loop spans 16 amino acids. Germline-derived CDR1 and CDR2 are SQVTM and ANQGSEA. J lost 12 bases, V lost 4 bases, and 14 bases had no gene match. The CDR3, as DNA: TGCAGCGTTGGGGGACTAGCGGGAGCCCAAGGGGAGGGGCAGTTCTTC. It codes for CSVGGLAGAQGEGQFF.

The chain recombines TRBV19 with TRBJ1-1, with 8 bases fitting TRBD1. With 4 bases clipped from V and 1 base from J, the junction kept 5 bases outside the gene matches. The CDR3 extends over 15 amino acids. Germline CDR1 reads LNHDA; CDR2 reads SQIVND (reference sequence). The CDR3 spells CASSTSDRGNTEAFF. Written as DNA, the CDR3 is TGTGCCAGTAGTACCTCCGACAGGGGGAACACTGAAGCTTTCTTT.

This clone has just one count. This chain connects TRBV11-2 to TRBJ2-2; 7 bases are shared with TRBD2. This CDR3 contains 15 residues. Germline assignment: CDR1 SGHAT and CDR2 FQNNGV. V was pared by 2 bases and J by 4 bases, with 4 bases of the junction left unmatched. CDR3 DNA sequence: TGTGCCAGCAGCTTATTGGGGGGGGGCACCGGGGAGCTGTTTTTT. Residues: CASSLLGGGTGELFF.

CDR3 sequence: CASSWGLEETQYF. Written as DNA, the CDR3 is TGCGCCAGCAGCTGGGGACTAGAGGAGACCCAGTACTTC. The chain couples TRBV5-1 to TRBJ2-5; 8 positions agree with TRBD2. J gave up 5 bases and V 3 bases, and 3 bases lay outside the gene matches. Germline CDR1 and CDR2: SGHRS and YFSETQ. This CDR3 comprises 13 residues.

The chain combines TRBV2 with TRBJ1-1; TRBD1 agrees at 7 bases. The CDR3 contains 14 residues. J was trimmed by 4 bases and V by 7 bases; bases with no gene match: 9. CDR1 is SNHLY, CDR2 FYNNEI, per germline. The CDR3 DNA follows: TGTGCCAGCACTAACCGACAGGGACCCACTGAAGCTTTCTTT. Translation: CASTNRQGPTEAFF.

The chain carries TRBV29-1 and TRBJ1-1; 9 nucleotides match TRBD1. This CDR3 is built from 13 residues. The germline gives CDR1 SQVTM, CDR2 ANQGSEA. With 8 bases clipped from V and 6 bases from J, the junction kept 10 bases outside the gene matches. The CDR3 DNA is TGCAGCACAGAGACAGGGGGAATGGCTGAAGCTTTCTTT. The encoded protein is CSTETGGMAEAFF. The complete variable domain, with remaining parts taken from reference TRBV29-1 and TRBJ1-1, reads SAVISQKPSRDICQRGTSLTIQCQVDSQVTMMFWYRQQPGQSLTLIATANQGSEATYESGFVIDKFPISRPNLTFSTLTVSNMSPEDSSIYLCSTETGGMAEAFFGQGTRLTVV.

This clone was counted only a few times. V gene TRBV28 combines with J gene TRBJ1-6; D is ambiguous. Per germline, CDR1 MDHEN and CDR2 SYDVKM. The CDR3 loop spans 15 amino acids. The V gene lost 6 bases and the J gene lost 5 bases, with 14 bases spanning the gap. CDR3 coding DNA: TGTGCCAGCAGACCCCACGGAGGGAATAATTCACCCCTCCACTTT. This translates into CASRPHGGNNSPLHF.

CDR3 DNA: TGTGCCAGCAGCTTAGACCTCCCGGACAGGGGGCACGAGCAGTACTTC. Its protein product is CASSLDLPDRGHEQYF. This chain joins TRBV7-2 and TRBJ2-7; the match to TRBD1 covers 11 bases. The CDR3 covers 16 residues. After removal of 1 base from V and 5 bases from J, the junction contained 7 bases not matched to a gene. The germline CDR1 and CDR2 sequences are SGHTA and FQGNSA.

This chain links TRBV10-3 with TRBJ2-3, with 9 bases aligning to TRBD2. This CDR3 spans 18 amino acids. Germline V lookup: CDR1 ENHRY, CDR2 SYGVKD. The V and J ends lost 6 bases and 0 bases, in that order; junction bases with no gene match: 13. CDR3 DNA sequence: TGTGCCATCAGGAGCGATCCCGGACTAGCGACTAGCACAGATACGCAGTATTTT. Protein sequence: CAIRSDPGLATSTDTQYF.

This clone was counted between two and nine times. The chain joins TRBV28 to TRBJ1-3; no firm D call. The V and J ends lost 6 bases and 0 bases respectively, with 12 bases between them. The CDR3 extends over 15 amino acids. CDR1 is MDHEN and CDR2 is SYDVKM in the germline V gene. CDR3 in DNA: TGTGCCAGCAGCCCCCACACAGACTCTGGAAACACCATATATTTT. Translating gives CASSPHTDSGNTIYF.

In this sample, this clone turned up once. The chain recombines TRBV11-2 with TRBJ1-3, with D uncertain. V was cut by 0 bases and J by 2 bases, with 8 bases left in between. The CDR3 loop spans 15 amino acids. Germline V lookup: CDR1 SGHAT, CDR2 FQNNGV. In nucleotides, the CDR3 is TGTGCCAGCAGCTTAGATCGTCCAGCTGGAAACACCATATATTTT. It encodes CASSLDRPAGNTIYF.

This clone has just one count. The CDR3 DNA sequence: TGTGCCAGCAGTCTCTTATCCTATCTGGGCGAGCAGTTCTTC. Its protein product is CASSLLSYLGEQFF. The J gene is TRBJ2-1, the V gene TRBV6-4; D gene unclear. This CDR3 has 14 amino acids. V lost 5 bases, J lost 10 bases, and 18 bases lay in between. Germline V gene sequence: CDR1 MRHNA, CDR2 SNTAGT.

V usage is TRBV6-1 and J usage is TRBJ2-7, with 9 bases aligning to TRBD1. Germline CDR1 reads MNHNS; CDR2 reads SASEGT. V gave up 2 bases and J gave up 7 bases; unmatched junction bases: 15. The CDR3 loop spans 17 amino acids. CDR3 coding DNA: TGTGCCAGCAGTGAATTTTTAGTCGGACAGGGGAAAGTAGAGCAGTACTTC. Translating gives CASSEFLVGQGKVEQYF.

The CDR3 region is CASSLWRGAGGELFF. The CDR3 DNA sequence: TGTGCCAGCAGTTTATGGCGGGGGGCTGGCGGGGAGCTGTTTTTT. J is TRBJ2-2 and V is TRBV28, with TRBD2 identical over 8 bases. J lost 7 bases, V lost 0 bases, and 4 bases had no gene match. CDR1 MDHEN and CDR2 SYDVKM come from the germline V gene. The CDR3 spans 15 residues.